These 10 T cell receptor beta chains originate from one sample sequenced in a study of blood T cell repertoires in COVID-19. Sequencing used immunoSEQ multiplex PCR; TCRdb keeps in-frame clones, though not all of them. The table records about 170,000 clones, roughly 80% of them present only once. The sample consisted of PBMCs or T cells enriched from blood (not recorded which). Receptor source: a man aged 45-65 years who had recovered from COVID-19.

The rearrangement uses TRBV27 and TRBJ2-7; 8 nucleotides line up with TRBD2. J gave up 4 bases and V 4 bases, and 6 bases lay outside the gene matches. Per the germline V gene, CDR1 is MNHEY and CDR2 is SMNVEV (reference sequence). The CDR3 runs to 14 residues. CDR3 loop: CASSWGGGKYEQYF. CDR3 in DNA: TGTGCCAGCAGTTGGGGCGGGGGGAAATACGAGCAGTACTTC.

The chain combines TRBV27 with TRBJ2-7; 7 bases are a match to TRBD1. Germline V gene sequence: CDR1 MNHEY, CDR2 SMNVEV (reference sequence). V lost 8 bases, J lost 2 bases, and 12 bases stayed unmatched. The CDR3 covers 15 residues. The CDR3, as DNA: TGTGCCAGCGCTTACCGGACAGGCTACACCTACGAGCAGTACTTC. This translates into CASAYRTGYTYEQYF.

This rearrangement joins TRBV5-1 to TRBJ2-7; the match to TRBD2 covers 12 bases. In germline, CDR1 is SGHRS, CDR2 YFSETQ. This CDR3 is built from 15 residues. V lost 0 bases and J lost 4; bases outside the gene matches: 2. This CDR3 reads CASSLGLAGVYEQYF. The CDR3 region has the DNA TGCGCCAGCAGCTTGGGACTAGCGGGGGTGTACGAGCAGTACTTC.

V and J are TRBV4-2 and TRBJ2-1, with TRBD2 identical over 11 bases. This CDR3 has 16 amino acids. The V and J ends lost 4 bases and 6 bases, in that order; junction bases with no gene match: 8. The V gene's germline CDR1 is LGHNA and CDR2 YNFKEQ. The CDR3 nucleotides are TGTGCCAGCAGCCTTAATAGCGGGGGGGCGGGCAATGAGCAGTTCTTC. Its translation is CASSLNSGGAGNEQFF.

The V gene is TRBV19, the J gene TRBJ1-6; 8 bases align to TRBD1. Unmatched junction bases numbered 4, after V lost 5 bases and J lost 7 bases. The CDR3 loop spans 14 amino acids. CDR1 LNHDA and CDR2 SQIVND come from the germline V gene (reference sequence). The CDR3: CASSRTGRNSPLHF. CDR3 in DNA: TGTGCCAGTAGTCGGACAGGGAGGAATTCACCCCTCCACTTT.

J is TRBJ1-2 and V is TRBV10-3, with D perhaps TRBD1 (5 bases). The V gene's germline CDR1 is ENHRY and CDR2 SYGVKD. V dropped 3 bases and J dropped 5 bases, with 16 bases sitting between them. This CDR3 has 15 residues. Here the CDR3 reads CAISDLGTGQYGYTF. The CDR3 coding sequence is TGTGCCATCAGTGACTTGGGAACAGGCCAATATGGCTACACCTTC.

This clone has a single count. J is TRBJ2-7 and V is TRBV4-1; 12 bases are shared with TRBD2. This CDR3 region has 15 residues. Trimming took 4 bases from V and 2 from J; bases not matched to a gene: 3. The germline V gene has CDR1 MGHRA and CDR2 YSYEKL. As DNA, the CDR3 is TGCGCCAGCAGCCGCGGACTAGCGGGGACCTACGAGCAGTACTTC. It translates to CASSRGLAGTYEQYF.

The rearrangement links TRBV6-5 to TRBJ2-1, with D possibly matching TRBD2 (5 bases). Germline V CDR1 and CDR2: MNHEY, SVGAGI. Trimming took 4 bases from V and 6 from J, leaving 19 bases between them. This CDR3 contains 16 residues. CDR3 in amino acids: CASSSPRRGSVNEQFF. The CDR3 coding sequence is TGTGCCAGCAGTTCCCCCCGCCGGGGTTCCGTCAATGAGCAGTTCTTC.

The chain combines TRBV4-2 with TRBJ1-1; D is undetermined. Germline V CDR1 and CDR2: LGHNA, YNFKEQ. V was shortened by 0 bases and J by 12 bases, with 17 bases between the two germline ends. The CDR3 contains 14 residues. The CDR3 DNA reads TGTGCCAGCAGCCAAGATTTGCAGCTAGGTTCGACTTTCTTT. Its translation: CASSQDLQLGSTFF.

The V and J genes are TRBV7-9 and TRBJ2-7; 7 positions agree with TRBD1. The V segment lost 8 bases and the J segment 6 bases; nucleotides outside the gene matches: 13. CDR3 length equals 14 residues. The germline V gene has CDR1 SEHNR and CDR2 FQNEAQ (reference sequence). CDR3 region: CASVSGAGGPEQYF. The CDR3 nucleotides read TGTGCCAGCGTATCAGGGGCAGGGGGTCCCGAGCAGTACTTC.